Listed here are 17 T cell receptor beta chains from one sample, sequenced in a study of blood T cells in healthy people across ages (dated by TCRdb to the mid-2010s). The library was generated by 5' RACE. Sequenced using an Illumina HiSeq 2500. A second PCR of about 7 to 12 cycles was performed with a sample-barcoded 5' primer and a J-beta primer mix. The public reads were reanalyzed by TCRdb: fastp trimming at Q25, MiXCR alignment, in-frame beta chains only. Each entry is one CDR3 protein sequence, shown with its most common DNA and genes. In all, the sample holds about 1.1 million distinct CDR3 sequences, and more than 30% of those were seen once. The ten largest clones represent around 13% of the sample. The sequencing sample was made of blood. The source of these receptors is a man between 18 and 29 years old in good health.

To note about this clonotype: As the CDR3 is not closed by the conserved phenylalanine or tryptophan, this likely results from a read error. The chain links TRBV12-3 or TRBV12-4 to TRBJ1-2; the D is unclear. The CDR3 has 15 amino acids. Trimming took off 1 base at V and 8 bases at J, with 17 bases between the two ends. This CDR3 reads CASSLVVGRMLGYTS. CDR3 sequence (DNA): TGTGCCAGCAGTTTAGTAGTGGGCAGGATGCTGGGCTACACCTCC.

This chain uses TRBV19 with TRBJ1-5, with D possibly TRBD1 on 5 matching bases. Germline lookup yields CDR1 LNHDA and CDR2 SQIVND (reference sequence). The CDR3 runs 15 residues. V was clipped by 3 bases and J by 5 bases, with 14 bases between them. The CDR3 region is CASSISRGSHQPQHF. In DNA, the CDR3 is TGTGCCAGTAGTATTTCGAGGGGAAGTCATCAGCCCCAGCATTTT.

This sequence joins TRBV12-3 or TRBV12-4 and TRBJ1-1; 12 nucleotides match TRBD1. The CDR3 is 17 residues long. The V and J ends lost 4 bases and 4 bases, in that order; junction bases with no gene match: 10. The CDR3 spells CASSWGQGAGTGTEAFF. CDR3 nucleotides: TGTGCCAGCAGTTGGGGACAGGGGGCGGGAACGGGCACTGAAGCTTTCTTT.

The J gene is TRBJ2-3, the V gene TRBV4-3; D not resolved. The germline CDR1 and CDR2 sequences are LGHNA and YSLEER. Trimming left V 0 bases short and J 4 bases short, with 5 bases between. The length of the CDR3 is 13 residues. The CDR3 sequence is CASSQEISDTQYF. CDR3 sequence (DNA): TGCGCCAGCAGCCAAGAGATCTCAGATACGCAGTATTTT.

The table lists this clonotype with a few counts. The chain links TRBV4-2 to TRBJ1-5, with D uncertain. Germline-derived CDR1 and CDR2 are LGHNA and YNFKEQ. V was pared by 0 bases and J by 2 bases, with 11 bases between. This CDR3 is built from 16 residues. CDR3: CASSQDRRLGNQPQHF. CDR3 bases: TGTGCCAGCAGCCAAGATCGGAGGCTGGGCAATCAGCCCCAGCATTTT.

This chain links TRBV6-6 with TRBJ1-2, with a possible D match to TRBD1 (6 bases). The V gene's germline CDR1 is MNHNY and CDR2 SVGAGI (reference sequence). V was cut by 6 bases and J by 2 bases, with 16 bases left in between. The CDR3 is 15 residues long. CDR3 coding DNA: TGTGCCAGCAGCTTCGCCCAGGGGATAAACTATGGCTACACCTTC. It is translated as CASSFAQGINYGYTF.

The chain employs TRBV6-5 and TRBJ1-1; D is possibly TRBD1 (5 bases). Trimming removed 8 bases at V and 3 bases at J, with 16 bases between. The CDR3 has 14 amino acids. Germline CDR1 MNHEY, CDR2 SVGAGI. This CDR3 reads CASASREVYTEAFF. Written as DNA, the CDR3 is TGTGCCAGCGCAAGCAGGGAGGTTTACACTGAAGCTTTCTTT.

This clonotype was observed a handful of times. The rearrangement links TRBV18 to TRBJ2-1; 11 positions agree with TRBD2. This CDR3 spans 15 amino acids. Germline V gene sequence: CDR1 KGHSH, CDR2 LQKENI. Trimming removed 3 bases from V and 7 bases from J; junction bases left unmatched: 5. The CDR3 DNA reads TGTGCCAGCTCACCCGAGACTAGCGGGGAGAATGAGCAGTTCTTC. It translates to CASSPETSGENEQFF.

This clonotype was seen more than once but under ten times. The chain carries TRBV27 and TRBJ1-6; TRBD1 is a possible D gene (6 bases). V lost 4 bases, J lost 7 bases, and 17 bases lay in between. This CDR3 contains 16 residues. The germline V gene encodes CDR1 MNHEY and CDR2 SMNVEV (reference sequence). The CDR3 region is CASSSPLRGRNSPLHF. In DNA form, the CDR3 reads TGTGCCAGCAGTTCCCCTCTTCGGGGGCGGAATTCACCCCTCCACTTT.

J is TRBJ1-6 and V is TRBV6-5; D may be TRBD1 (5 bases). The CDR3 is made up of 18 amino acids. CDR1 is MNHEY and CDR2 is SVGAGI in the germline V gene. Trimming shortened V by 2 bases and J by 4 bases, and 18 bases separated the two germline ends. CDR3 DNA: TGTGCCAGCAGTTACCTTCCCCGGGACCGTTATTATAATTCACCCCTCCACTTT. Protein sequence: CASSYLPRDRYYNSPLHF.

This clonotype was detected once. V is TRBV13 and J is TRBJ1-1, with TRBD1 matching over 8 bases. The CDR3 consists of 16 residues. V lost 5 bases and J lost 1; bases outside the gene matches: 9. Germline CDR1 and CDR2: PRHDT and FYEKMQ (reference sequence). In nucleotides, the CDR3 is TGTGCCAGCAGCACACGGACAGGGTGGGGGAACACTGAAGCTTTCTTT. Protein product: CASSTRTGWGNTEAFF. The whole variable domain, filled in from reference TRBV13 and TRBJ1-1, reads AAGVIQSPRHLIKEKRETATLKCYPIPRHDTVYWYQQGPGQDPQFLISFYEKMQSDKGSIPDRFSAQQFSDYHSELNMSSLELGDSALYFCASSTRTGWGNTEAFFGQGTRLTVV.

The chain combines TRBV6-2 or TRBV6-3 with TRBJ2-1; TRBD2 matches at 14 bases. The assigned J gene may be wrong: the sequence end matches TRBJ2-7 better. This CDR3 spans 19 amino acids. Germline CDR1 reads MNHEY; CDR2 reads SVGEGT. CDR3 amino acids: CASSYPGTSGGRAYNEQYF. CDR3 nucleotide sequence: TGTGCCAGCAGTTATCCGGGGACTAGCGGGGGACGTGCCTACAATGAGCAGTACTTC.

This clonotype was seen once. V is TRBV7-2 and J is TRBJ1-2; D may be TRBD1 (6 bases). The germline CDR1 and CDR2 sequences are SGHTA and FQGNSA. V gave up 1 base and J gave up 1 base, with 16 bases separating them. The CDR3 has 17 amino acids. This CDR3 reads CASSLGHREGINYGYTF. CDR3 bases: TGTGCCAGCAGCTTAGGTCACAGGGAGGGGATTAACTATGGCTACACCTTC.

The chain has TRBV14 and TRBJ2-7; 11 bases map to TRBD2. CDR3 length equals 15 residues. Germline assignment: CDR1 SGHDN and CDR2 FVKESK. J lost 1 base, V lost 3 bases, and 2 bases had no gene match. The CDR3 nucleotides read TGTGCCAGCAGCCAGACTAGCGGGGCATCCTACGAGCAGTACTTC. It specifies CASSQTSGASYEQYF.

This chain joins TRBV10-3 and TRBJ1-2; D is perhaps TRBD1 (6 bases). The CDR3 consists of 11 residues. V gave up 11 bases and J gave up 2 bases, with 9 bases separating them. CDR1 and CDR2 from the germline V gene are ENHRY and SYGVKD. The CDR3 bases are TGTGCCGTTGGACAGAACTATGGCTACACCTTC. Translated: CAVGQNYGYTF.

The CDR3 DNA follows: TGTGCCAGCAGGTACAGGGATTACAATGAGCAGTACTTC. Translation gives CASRYRDYNEQYF. The chain has TRBV6-2 or TRBV6-3 and TRBJ2-7, with D maybe TRBD1 (6 bases). Germline V gives CDR1 MNHEY, CDR2 SVGEGT. CDR3 size: 13 residues. Trimming took off 6 bases at V and 7 bases at J, with 16 bases between the two ends.

A few counts support this clonotype. The V call is TRBV7-9, the J call TRBJ1-2; 11 positions match TRBD1. Germline CDR1 SEHNR, CDR2 FQNEAQ (reference sequence). CDR3 length equals 16 residues. V shed 5 bases and J 5 bases; nucleotides not matched to a gene: 10. CDR3 in amino acids: CASSRGQGAFGYGYTF. In DNA form, the CDR3 reads TGTGCCAGCAGCAGAGGACAGGGGGCTTTTGGATATGGCTACACCTTC.